The entry below gives a single TCR beta chain sequence along with its context. Germline V CDR1 and CDR2: SEHNR, FQNEAQ (reference sequence). This CDR3 has 12 residues. The V and J ends lost 6 bases and 6 bases respectively, with 12 bases between them. These data are taken from a study of identical twins. In every case, the donor was a healthy Caucasian. TCRdb re-called the 5' RACE reads with MiXCR, one entry per CDR3 protein. The profile shows hundreds of thousands of distinct CDR3 sequences, about 20% of them singletons. The same specimen was also included in a second study, on T cells expressing NK-cell markers.

The clonotype comes from a woman aged 18-29 years in good health. Sequencing was done on a sample of PBMCs. The chain uses TRBV7-9 and TRBJ2-7; maybe TRBD2 (6 bases). The CDR3 nucleotides are TGTGCCAGCAGTTACGGGACTTCCGAGCAGTACTTC. It codes for CASSYGTSEQYF.